One and the same sample provided the 27 T cell receptor beta chains below, sequenced in a study of T cells in lung cancer brain metastases. The table came from immunoSEQ multiplex PCR; TCRdb's copy has only in-frame clones and leaves some out. The sample yields about 3,100 clones, about 87% seen once. What was sequenced was tumor tissue from the primary lung tumor. Receptors originate from a man in his 60s with non-small cell lung cancer.

This clone has more than one count but fewer than ten. V gene TRBV6-6 combines with J gene TRBJ1-2; 9 bases match TRBD1. CDR1 and CDR2 (germline): MNHNY, SVGAGI (reference sequence). With V trimmed by 5 bases and J by 4 bases, 5 bases remained unmatched. The length of the CDR3 is 14 residues. The DNA of the CDR3 is TGTGCCAGCAGTCCCGGGACAGGGCCCTATGGCTACACCTTC. The encoded protein is CASSPGTGPYGYTF.

This clone came up once. The CDR3 sequence is CASSLDSNLYGYTF. In DNA form, the CDR3 reads TGTGCCAGCAGCTTGGATTCGAACCTCTATGGCTACACCTTC. The chain couples TRBV4-2 to TRBJ1-2; D gene uncertain. V was clipped by 5 bases and J by 4 bases, with 14 bases between them. The CDR3 spans 14 residues. CDR1 is LGHNA and CDR2 is YNFKEQ in the germline V gene.

This rearrangement joins TRBV5-1 to TRBJ1-2; 8 positions match TRBD1. There are 14 residues in the CDR3. Germline CDR1 is SGHRS and CDR2 is YFSETQ. The ends lost 4 bases at V and 8 bases at J; junction bases unmatched: 10. DNA for the CDR3: TGCGCCAGCAGCGAGGGACAGGCCTTGGGAGGCTACACCTTC. It codes for CASSEGQALGGYTF.

The chain combines TRBV10-3 with TRBJ1-2; the D gene is possibly TRBD1 (5 bases). Germline CDR1 and CDR2: ENHRY and SYGVKD. The ends were cut back, 2 bases at V and 5 bases at J, with 15 bases in the middle. The CDR3 length is 15 residues. CDR3 amino acids: CAISEAGDGTYGYTF. The CDR3 DNA reads TGTGCCATCAGTGAGGCCGGGGACGGCACATATGGCTACACCTTC.

The chain carries TRBV5-4 and TRBJ2-3, with D hard to call. CDR3 length equals 12 residues. Between the trimmed V and J ends, which lost 3 bases and 5 bases, there was a span of 7 bases. In germline, CDR1 is SGHNT, CDR2 YYREEE (reference sequence). The CDR3 region is CASSSTGDTQYF. CDR3 DNA sequence: TGTGCCAGCAGCTCGACCGGAGATACGCAGTATTTT.

The rearrangement links TRBV27 to TRBJ1-6; D is uncertain. CDR3 length: 13 residues. Germline V lookup: CDR1 MNHEY, CDR2 SMNVEV (reference sequence). Trimming removed 1 base from V and 7 bases from J, with 5 bases in between. In nucleotides, the CDR3 is TGTGCCAGCAGTTTATTAATGAATTCACCCCTCCACTTT. This encodes CASSLLMNSPLHF.

The CDR3 loop is CASTTSGASTDTQYF. The CDR3 DNA is TGCGCCAGCACCACTAGCGGGGCTAGCACAGATACGCAGTATTTT. This chain uses TRBV5-1 with TRBJ2-3; 10 nucleotides align to TRBD2. The CDR3 has 15 residues. The ends lost 6 bases at V and 0 bases at J; junction bases unmatched: 4. Germline V gene lookup returns CDR1 SGHRS and CDR2 YFSETQ.

In this sample, this clone turned up once. V gene TRBV18 combines with J gene TRBJ1-1; possibly TRBD1 for D (6 bases). Between the trimmed V and J ends, which lost 0 bases and 0 bases, there was a span of 8 bases. Germline-derived CDR1 and CDR2 are KGHSH and LQKENI. The CDR3 is 15 amino acids. As DNA, the CDR3 is TGTGCCAGCTCACCACCCAGGGGATTGAACACTGAAGCTTTCTTT. Encoded protein: CASSPPRGLNTEAFF.

About this clone itself: At one end the junction does not follow the germline gene, possibly because of a read error. CDR3 sequence reads: CAWSVFAPNYGYTF. The CDR3 DNA reads TGTGCCTGGAGTGTATTTGCACCTAATTATGGCTACACCTTC. The chain is built from TRBV30 and TRBJ1-2; D call uncertain. CDR3 length: 14 amino acids. Germline lookup yields CDR1 GTSNPN and CDR2 SVGIG (reference sequence).

This clone was observed once. Relative to the germline gene, one junction end is altered; a read error may explain this. The V gene is TRBV11-2, the J gene TRBJ2-5; no firm D call. The CDR3 has 13 amino acids. In germline, CDR1 is SGHAT, CDR2 FQNNGV. CDR3 in DNA: TGTGCCAGCAGCTTAGCCACAGAAGAGATCCAGTACTTC. It encodes CASSLATEEIQYF.

The chain joins TRBV2 to TRBJ2-5; 15 positions agree with TRBD2. The V gene's germline CDR1 is SNHLY and CDR2 FYNNEI. J gave up 9 bases and V 5 bases, and 19 bases lay outside the gene matches. This CDR3 spans 19 amino acids. Here the CDR3 reads CASSSAGTSGGSQRSAQYF. The CDR3 bases are TGTGCCAGCAGTTCCGCCGGGACTAGCGGGGGGTCGCAGCGGTCGGCCCAGTACTTC.

DNA for the CDR3: TGCGCCAGCAGCTCTGGACAGGGGAGGACTTATACGCAGTATTTT. Translation: CASSSGQGRTYTQYF. V usage is TRBV5-1 and J usage is TRBJ2-3, with 9 bases identical to TRBD1. This CDR3 contains 15 residues. Germline V gene sequence: CDR1 SGHRS, CDR2 YFSETQ. Trimming removed 3 bases from V and 7 bases from J; junction bases left unmatched: 9. Using reference TRBV5-1 and TRBJ2-3 for the parts outside the CDR3, the full variable domain is KAGVTQTPRYLIKTRGQQVTLSCSPISGHRSVSWYQQTPGQGLQFLFEYFSETQRNKGNFPGRFSGRQFSNSRSEMNVSTLELGDSALYLCASSSGQGRTYTQYFGPGTRLTVL.

J is TRBJ1-2 and V is TRBV7-9; a possible D gene is TRBD1 (6 bases). Germline CDR1 and CDR2: SEHNR and FQNEAQ (reference sequence). The CDR3 loop spans 13 amino acids. V lost 7 bases, J lost 4 bases, and 13 bases lay in between. The CDR3 loop is CASIAQGTYGYTF. CDR3 coding DNA: TGTGCCAGCATCGCACAGGGAACCTATGGCTACACCTTC.

The chain employs TRBV10-2 and TRBJ2-7, with D perhaps being TRBD1 or TRBD2 (6 bases each). Per germline, CDR1 WSHSY and CDR2 SAAADI. V was trimmed by 2 bases and J by 2 bases, leaving 13 bases between them. There are 15 residues in the CDR3. The CDR3 is CASSESLGGTYEQYF. The CDR3 nucleotides read TGCGCCAGCAGTGAGAGCCTGGGGGGCACCTACGAGCAGTACTTC.

CDR3 in amino acids: CASQGRRRDEQYF. The CDR3 coding sequence is TGTGCCAGCCAAGGTCGGCGGCGGGACGAGCAGTACTTC. This chain links TRBV10-3 with TRBJ2-7; D possibly corresponds to TRBD2 (5 bases). Germline assignment: CDR1 ENHRY and CDR2 SYGVKD. Deletions cut 10 bases from V and 5 bases from J, with 18 bases between. This CDR3 is 13 amino acids long.

As regards this clone: Other DNA sequences in the sample encode the same CDR3. V and J are TRBV10-2 and TRBJ1-1; D unclear. From germline, CDR1 is WSHSY and CDR2 SAAADI. The V and J ends lost 7 bases and 1 base respectively, with 10 bases between them. There are 13 residues in the CDR3. For the CDR3, the DNA is TGCGCCAGCAAAAGTAACAGGAACACTGAAGCTTTCTTT. It codes for CASKSNRNTEAFF.

The chain carries TRBV5-4 and TRBJ2-3; D not resolved. The CDR3 runs 12 residues. From germline, CDR1 is SGHNT and CDR2 YYREEE (reference sequence). V lost 0 bases and J lost 3, with 2 bases in between. As DNA, the CDR3 is TGTGCCAGCAGCTTGGAGACAGATACGCAGTATTTT. Protein: CASSLETDTQYF.

The chain uses TRBV2 and TRBJ2-7; either TRBD1 or TRBD2 may supply D (7 bases each). This CDR3 contains 14 residues. Germline V gives CDR1 SNHLY, CDR2 FYNNEI. Trimming stripped 11 bases from V and 0 bases from J, with 17 bases between. In DNA, the CDR3 is TGTGCCTCCAGGGGGGGGGCCTTCTCCTACGAGCAGTACTTC. This translates into CASRGGAFSYEQYF. Full variable domain (missing parts from reference TRBV2 and TRBJ2-7): EPEVTQTPSHQVTQMGQEVILRCVPISNHLYFYWYRQILGQKVEFLVSFYNNEISEKSEIFDDQFSVERPDGSNFTLKIRSTKLEDSAMYFCASRGGAFSYEQYFGPGTRLTVT.

V is TRBV5-8 and J is TRBJ1-5; D remains unclear. Germline values: CDR1 SGHTS, CDR2 YDEGEE. The germline V and J ends were trimmed by 3 bases and 7 bases, with 17 bases remaining between them. This CDR3 has 15 residues. CDR3 amino acids: CASSSLGLLGQPQHF. CDR3 DNA sequence: TGTGCCAGCAGCTCCCTGGGTCTCTTGGGACAGCCCCAGCATTTT. Supplemented by reference TRBV5-8 and TRBJ1-5, the full variable domain reads EAGVTQSPTHLIKTRGQQATLRCSPISGHTSVYWYQQALGLGLQFLLWYDEGEERNRGNFPPRFSGRQFPNYSSELNVNALELEDSALYLCASSSLGLLGQPQHFGDGTRLSIL.

The chain is built from TRBV6-4 and TRBJ2-3; no clear D. The CDR3 consists of 15 residues. Germline assignment: CDR1 MRHNA and CDR2 SNTAGT. Trimming shortened V by 3 bases and J by 0 bases, and 10 bases separated the two germline ends. The CDR3 protein is CASSEAGSSTDTQYF. As DNA, the CDR3 is TGTGCCAGCAGTGAGGCCGGTTCTAGCACAGATACGCAGTATTTT.

The gene calls are TRBV7-9 and TRBJ1-1, with D perhaps matching TRBD1 (6 bases). This CDR3 is built from 13 residues. Looked up from germline, CDR1 is SEHNR and CDR2 is FQNEAQ (reference sequence). V lost 5 bases and J 10 bases, leaving 17 bases between the germline ends. CDR3 bases: TGTGCCAGCAGCCCAATGGAAGGCAGGGGAGCTTTCTTT. Translated: CASSPMEGRGAFF.

This clone was seen just once. The chain employs TRBV6-1 and TRBJ1-4, with D maybe TRBD1 (5 bases). Trimming removed 4 bases from V and 7 bases from J, with 10 bases in between. The CDR3 length is 13 residues. Germline assignment: CDR1 MNHNS and CDR2 SASEGT. For the CDR3, the DNA is TGTGCCAGCAGTGGCAGTCAGGGTGAAAAACTGTTTTTT. Translating it yields CASSGSQGEKLFF.

This chain connects TRBV6-5 to TRBJ2-7; possible D gene TRBD2, 5 bases. The CDR3 is 13 residues long. V lost 7 bases and J 3 bases, leaving 13 bases between the germline ends. Germline-derived CDR1 and CDR2 are MNHEY and SVGAGI. The CDR3 region is CASIRWESYEQYF. The CDR3 DNA reads as TGTGCCAGCATTAGGTGGGAGAGCTACGAGCAGTACTTC.

DNA of the CDR3: TGTGCCAGCAGTTTAGGGAACTCCTACGAGCAGTACTTC. Translated, it gives CASSLGNSYEQYF. The chain uses TRBV27 and TRBJ2-7; D gene unclear. Per the germline V gene, CDR1 is MNHEY and CDR2 is SMNVEV (reference sequence). The ends were cut back, 2 bases at V and 0 bases at J, with 5 bases in the middle. The CDR3 runs 13 residues.

CDR3 coding DNA: TGTGCCAGCAGTGTGACGGGCTATGGCTACACCTTC. Its translation: CASSVTGYGYTF. The V and J genes are TRBV9 and TRBJ1-2; D unclear. The germline V and J ends were trimmed by 5 bases and 4 bases, with 9 bases remaining between them. CDR3 length equals 12 residues. Germline loops: CDR1 SGDLS, CDR2 YYNGEE.

This chain connects TRBV5-7 to TRBJ2-3; D uncertain. TRBV5-7 has ORF status, its function being uncertain. The CDR3 covers 10 residues. The V end was cut by 2 bases, the J end by 5 bases, with 0 bases between. The DNA for the CDR3 is TGTGCCAGCAGCTTAGATACGCAGTATTTT. Encoded protein: CASSLDTQYF.

The CDR3 DNA reads TGCGCCAGCAGCCAAGCCGGGGCGGGTGAGGAAAAACTGTTTTTT. Its translation: CASSQAGAGEEKLFF. The V call is TRBV4-1, the J call TRBJ1-4; D may be TRBD1 (5 bases). The CDR3 runs to 15 residues. V lost 1 base, J lost 8 bases, and 14 bases lay in between. Per germline, CDR1 MGHRA and CDR2 YSYEKL.